These 20 T cell receptor beta chains came from one sample sequenced in a study of CD8+CD57+ T cells in acquired aplastic anemia. The study profiled TCR beta VDJ and CDR3 using genomic DNA as template. TCRdb re-called the reads through MiXCR, storing one row per CDR3 protein. The sample shows about 190,000 distinct CDR3 sequences, roughly half of them seen only once. The specimen sequenced was sorted CD4+, CD8+, or CD8+CD57+ T cells (not recorded which) from PBMCs. The source of these receptors is a human donor in good health, serving as a control.

This clonotype was observed many times. The chain employs TRBV14 and TRBJ1-1, with a weak D call TRBD1 (5 bases). The CDR3 totals 16 residues. Trimming removed 1 base from V and 4 bases from J, with 16 bases in between. Germline assignment: CDR1 SGHDN and CDR2 FVKESK. CDR3 bases: TGTGCCAGCAGCCAAGGGTTGGGACTGATGAGCACTGAAGCTTTCTTT. This gives the protein CASSQGLGLMSTEAFF.

The J gene is TRBJ2-7, the V gene TRBV10-1, with TRBD1 matching over 12 bases. Germline V gene data show CDR1 as WNHNN and CDR2 as SYGVQD (reference sequence). The V and J ends lost 3 bases and 2 bases, in that order; junction bases with no gene match: 2. CDR3 size: 15 residues. CDR3 sequence: CASSDGDRGPYEQYF. The CDR3 nucleotides are TGCGCCAGCAGTGACGGGGACAGGGGGCCCTACGAGCAGTACTTC.

Many counts were recorded for this clonotype. V is TRBV12-3 or TRBV12-4 and J is TRBJ2-1; D ambiguous. The CDR3 consists of 12 residues. Trimming removed 4 bases at V and 8 bases at J, with 9 bases between. This CDR3 is CASSSLGYEQFF. Written as DNA, the CDR3 is TGTGCCAGCAGTTCCCTCGGGTATGAGCAGTTCTTC.

Of note for this clonotype: As the CDR3 is not closed by the conserved phenylalanine or tryptophan, this likely results from a read error. This chain joins TRBV30 and TRBJ1-6; 8 nucleotides align to TRBD1. V lost 1 base and J lost 10; bases outside the gene matches: 3. This CDR3 has 13 residues. Germline loops: CDR1 GTSNPN, CDR2 SVGIG (reference sequence). CDR3: CAWSGTGGSPLHL. The CDR3 nucleotides read TGTGCCTGGAGTGGCACAGGGGGATCACCCCTCCACCTT.

This clonotype was counted many times. The chain combines TRBV9 with TRBJ1-2; TRBD1 agrees at 7 bases. The CDR3 sequence is 15 residues long. The J segment lost 3 bases and the V segment lost 2 bases, leaving 7 bases of the junction unmatched. Germline CDR1 SGDLS, CDR2 YYNGEE. The CDR3 region is CASSVGQDSHYGYTF. CDR3 DNA sequence: TGTGCCAGCAGCGTCGGACAGGACTCCCACTATGGCTACACCTTC. The full variable domain, in which reference TRBV9 and TRBJ1-2 provide the parts outside the CDR3, is DSGVTQTPKHLITATGQRVTLRCSPRSGDLSVYWYQQSLDQGLQFLIQYYNGEERAKGNILERFSAQQFPDLHSELNLSSLELGDSALYFCASSVGQDSHYGYTFGSGTRLTVV.

This clonotype occurred many times. This sequence joins TRBV25-1 and TRBJ1-1; TRBD1 matches 9 bases. Germline values: CDR1 MGHDK, CDR2 SYGVNS. The CDR3 covers 17 residues. The J segment lost 1 base and the V segment lost 3 bases, leaving 9 bases of the junction unmatched. CDR3 loop: CASSESPGQGSNTEAFF. CDR3 in DNA: TGTGCCAGCAGTGAGTCTCCGGGACAGGGTTCGAACACTGAAGCTTTCTTT.

In its sample, this clonotype was seen many times. The chain carries TRBV12-3 or TRBV12-4 and TRBJ1-2; 7 bases are a match to TRBD1. The CDR3 contains 13 residues. Trimming removed 7 bases from V and 6 bases from J; junction bases left unmatched: 8. CDR3 sequence: CASTPEGADGYTF. CDR3 nucleotide sequence: TGTGCCAGCACCCCCGAGGGGGCCGATGGCTACACCTTC.

The V call is TRBV7-4, the J call TRBJ2-7, with D unresolved. The CDR3 length is 12 residues. V lost 5 bases to trimming and J lost 5 bases, with 10 bases between them. Per germline, CDR1 SGHVT and CDR2 SQSDAQ. This CDR3 reads CASSRVLDEQYF. Here the CDR3 DNA reads TGTGCCAGCAGCCGGGTATTAGACGAGCAGTACTTC.

This clonotype was seen many times. The chain has TRBV6-5 and TRBJ1-5; D gene uncertain. The CDR3 is 13 amino acids. Germline assignment: CDR1 MNHEY and CDR2 SVGAGI. Between the trimmed V and J ends, which lost 4 bases and 7 bases, there was a span of 11 bases. The CDR3 nucleotides read TGTGCCAGCAGTTCGGTCCAGCGGCAGCCCCAGCATTTT. This gives the protein CASSSVQRQPQHF.

The chain links TRBV20-1 to TRBJ2-1, with TRBD2 matching 7 bases. Germline V gene lookup returns CDR1 DFQATT and CDR2 SNEGSKA (reference sequence). V shed 5 bases and J 8 bases; nucleotides not matched to a gene: 12. The length of the CDR3 is 14 residues. DNA of the CDR3: TGCAGTGCTGGACGGGGGGAGATAGTCGATGAGCAGTTCTTC. Its translation: CSAGRGEIVDEQFF.

This clonotype was counted many times. This chain uses TRBV7-2 with TRBJ1-3; D may be TRBD1 (6 bases). The ends were cut back, 1 base at V and 4 bases at J, with 8 bases in the middle. This CDR3 comprises 14 residues. The germline V gene encodes CDR1 SGHTA and CDR2 FQGNSA. CDR3 in DNA: TGTGCCAGCAGCTTAGTCGGACAGGGAAACACCATATATTTT. Translation: CASSLVGQGNTIYF.

The chain employs TRBV7-2 and TRBJ2-1; no definite D call. The length of the CDR3 is 20 residues. Germline assignment: CDR1 SGHTA and CDR2 FQGNSA. Trimming left V 0 bases short and J 0 bases short, with 21 bases between. The CDR3 spells CASSLAAGLRTLLSYNEQFF. DNA of the CDR3: TGTGCCAGCAGCTTAGCGGCAGGCCTAAGGACCCTTCTCTCCTACAATGAGCAGTTCTTC.

Remarks on this clonotype: Given a much more abundant clone one base away, this may be a read error. The chain employs TRBV6-5 and TRBJ2-2; D may be TRBD2 (6 bases). Germline V gene sequence: CDR1 MNHEY, CDR2 SVGAGI. V dropped 2 bases and J dropped 3 bases, with 10 bases sitting between them. This CDR3 has 15 residues. The CDR3 sequence: CASSYDGGYTGELFF. CDR3 DNA: TGTGCCAGCAGTTACGACGGGGGATACACCGGGGAGCTGTTTTTT.

This clonotype was observed a handful of times. The gene calls are TRBV20-1 and TRBJ2-5, with 9 bases that match TRBD1. Germline lookup yields CDR1 DFQATT and CDR2 SNEGSKA (reference sequence). V trimming: 3 bases; J trimming: 5 bases; junction bases outside the gene matches: 4. The CDR3 spans 13 residues. CDR3 in DNA: TGCAGTGCTAGCGGGACAGGGTACGAGACCCAGTACTTC. Residues: CSASGTGYETQYF.

This clonotype was counted many times. V gene TRBV7-2 combines with J gene TRBJ2-7; maybe TRBD1 (5 bases). The CDR3 has 12 residues. The V gene's germline CDR1 is SGHTA and CDR2 FQGNSA. V was cut by 0 bases and J by 5 bases, with 5 bases left in between. The CDR3 reads CASSLAGHEQYF. The CDR3 bases are TGTGCCAGCAGCTTAGCGGGGCACGAGCAGTACTTC. Looking up the rest from reference TRBV7-2 and TRBJ2-7 gives the full variable domain: GAGVSQSPSNKVTEKGKDVELRCDPISGHTALYWYRQSLGQGLEFLIYFQGNSAPDKSGLPSDRFSAERTGGSVSTLTIQRTQQEDSAVYLCASSLAGHEQYFGPGTRLTVT.

The V call is TRBV19, the J call TRBJ1-6; 8 nucleotides agree with TRBD1. V was pared by 5 bases and J by 13 bases, with 13 bases of the junction left unmatched. CDR1 is LNHDA, CDR2 SQIVND, per germline (reference sequence). The CDR3 totals 15 residues. CDR3 protein: CASSVGTGGSSPLHF. CDR3 in DNA: TGTGCCAGTAGTGTTGGGACAGGAGGGTCGTCGCCCCTCCACTTT.

This clonotype was counted a few times. The chain carries TRBV29-1 and TRBJ2-7; either TRBD1 or TRBD2 may supply D (5 bases each). Trimming removed 3 bases at V and 3 bases at J, with 18 bases between. This CDR3 comprises 15 residues. CDR1 SQVTM and CDR2 ANQGSEA come from the germline V gene. The CDR3 here is CSVEGRWGLGYEQYF. The CDR3 bases are TGCAGCGTTGAGGGTAGGTGGGGGTTAGGCTACGAGCAGTACTTC.

A single count supports this clonotype. The V and J genes are TRBV20-1 and TRBJ2-7; 9 bases are a match to TRBD1. The CDR3 runs to 14 residues. From germline, CDR1 is DFQATT and CDR2 SNEGSKA (reference sequence). CDR3 sequence reads: CSAGEQGARYEQYF. The CDR3, as DNA: TGCAGCGCTGGGGAACAGGGGGCTCGCTACGAGCAGTACTTC.

The chain carries TRBV19 and TRBJ1-1, with 12 bases that match TRBD1. Germline loops: CDR1 LNHDA, CDR2 SQIVND (reference sequence). With V trimmed by 4 bases and J by 1 base, 7 bases remained unmatched. CDR3 length: 17 residues. In DNA form, the CDR3 reads TGTGCCAGTAGTAGACCGGGACAGGGGGCGAAGAACACTGAAGCTTTCTTT. Protein product: CASSRPGQGAKNTEAFF.

The V and J genes are TRBV15 and TRBJ2-7, with 8 nucleotides matching TRBD1. Looked up from germline, CDR1 is LNHNV and CDR2 is YYDKDF (reference sequence). J gave up 3 bases and V 3 bases, and 10 bases lay outside the gene matches. The CDR3 is 16 amino acids. The CDR3 is CATSSFQGANYYEQYF. The CDR3 DNA reads as TGTGCCACCAGCAGCTTTCAGGGGGCAAACTACTACGAGCAGTACTTC.